These T cell receptor beta chains were read from a single sample in a study of cytomegalovirus exposure and HLA in healthy donors. The protocol was immunoSEQ multiplex PCR, while the TCRdb copy is restricted to in-frame clones and leaves out a portion. The repertoire consists of some 200,000 clones, with roughly 68% occurring once and the leading ten covering about 2.5%. The source material was PBMCs. These receptors all come from a man aged 35-49 years in good health and CMV-seropositive. The conserved cysteine and the conserved F or W are not part of the CDR3 here. The D gene is left open where the match is weak. Clone size, where shown, is once, few, many, or a class for clones that have expanded.

-	TRBD1	TRBV25-1	TRBJ2-7	ASSEGQLRDGEQY
few	-	TRBV7-9	TRBJ2-1	ASSLRPQFTGEDEQF
-	-	TRBV27	TRBJ1-5	ASSFSTGQPQH
few	-	TRBV6-5	TRBJ2-7	ASREYPGSYEQY
-	-	TRBV27	TRBJ1-5	ASSITTYSNQPQH
-	-	TRBV15	TRBJ1-1	ATSPTRMGTEAF
few	TRBD1	TRBV11-2	TRBJ1-2	ASSLTPGTDYGYT
-	-	TRBV7-2	TRBJ1-2	ASSLAGSGGYT
-	-	TRBV6-5	TRBJ2-2	ASSRRNTGELF
few	TRBD1	TRBV5-4	TRBJ2-2	ASSPGQRELF
-	-	TRBV6-1	TRBJ1-1	ASSDRSETEAF
few	TRBD2	TRBV14	TRBJ2-2	ASSQNPGLAVRTGELF
few	-	TRBV7-8	TRBJ2-1	ASSTGFHNEQF
-	TRBD2	TRBV11-2	TRBJ2-5	ASSLAGGWETQY
once	-	TRBV6-1	TRBJ2-3	ASSELDTDTQY
-	-	TRBV27	TRBJ2-3	ASSLFPSDTQY
-	-	TRBV28	TRBJ2-7	ASSTTGSGVYEQY
-	-	TRBV2	TRBJ2-2	ASSTGKITGELF
-	TRBD2	TRBV28	TRBJ2-1	ASSLGGATYNEQF
-	TRBD1	TRBV6-5	TRBJ2-2	ASSTHRGTGELF
few	TRBD1	TRBV19	TRBJ1-5	ASSLRDRFNQPQH
-	TRBD1	TRBV27	TRBJ2-3	ASRSTGGSTDTQY
-	-	TRBV10-3	TRBJ1-2	AIRGAGTATNYGYT
medium-sized	-	TRBV4-1	TRBJ2-7	ASSRLEGYEQY
-	TRBD1	TRBV5-4	TRBJ2-7	ASSPGQGAYEQY
-	TRBD1	TRBV19	TRBJ2-7	ASSRGPGAGAPEQY
-	-	TRBV7-3	TRBJ1-1	ASSPRPASPGTEAF
once	TRBD1	TRBV6-5	TRBJ1-5	ASSYTTGSQPQH
-	-	TRBV29-1	TRBJ2-1	SASVNREGEQF
few	-	TRBV6-1	TRBJ2-7	ASSEVGQYEQY
-	-	TRBV10-3	TRBJ1-1	AISESQGRGDTEAF
once	TRBD1	TRBV6-6	TRBJ1-5	ASSYTTGATQPQH
-	-	TRBV6-1	TRBJ1-6	ASGRDSPLH
-	TRBD1	TRBV5-6	TRBJ1-2	ASSSGQATWAPYGYT
-	TRBD2	TRBV7-9	TRBJ2-2	ASVASGTNTGELF
-	-	TRBV18	TRBJ2-7	ASSPPTVNQQY
-	-	TRBV5-4	TRBJ2-5	ASSYAASDLEETQY
-	-	TRBV28	TRBJ1-2	ASMSMNYGYT
-	TRBD1	TRBV11-2	TRBJ1-1	ASSSNRGTEAF
-	TRBD1	TRBV6-6	TRBJ2-7	ASRPGQGYAHEQY
-	-	TRBV2	TRBJ1-1	ASSWRQENTEAF
few	-	TRBV5-6	TRBJ2-7	ASSLAGATH